Listed below are T cell receptor beta chains from one sample, sequenced in a study of a mutant IDH1 vaccine in newly diagnosed glioma. These TCRs' antigens remain unknown. Profiled with immunoSEQ multiplex PCR; TCRdb holds only in-frame clones, not every one. The repertoire holds some 42,000 clones, with approximately 82% as singletons. The specimen was PBMCs, collected from a glioma patient whose treatment included an IDH1 peptide vaccine. These receptors were obtained from a man aged 18 to 30 with glioma. Some clones in this sample may be carry-over from other donors' samples. Both conserved end residues are part of each CDR3. The order of the fields is V gene, D gene, J gene, clone size, CDR3 protein, CDR3 DNA. A D gene is named only where the DNA matches it firmly. For some rows the clone size is stated as once, few or many, or as a class when expanded; others skip it.

v_gene: TRBV6-5; d_gene: TRBD1; j_gene: TRBJ1-5; abundance: NA; CDR3aa: CASRSSGGNNQPQHF; CDR3nt: TGTGCCAGCAGGTCTTCAGGGGGAAACAATCAGCCCCAGCATTTT
v_gene: TRBV2; d_gene: TRBD1; j_gene: TRBJ1-2; abundance: NA; CDR3aa: CASRDGQGDGYTF; CDR3nt: TGTGCCAGCAGAGACGGACAGGGAGATGGCTACACCTTC
v_gene: TRBV30; d_gene: NA; j_gene: TRBJ1-5; abundance: NA; CDR3aa: CAWTRGGGSNQPQHF; CDR3nt: TGTGCCTGGACCCGCGGTGGGGGAAGCAATCAGCCCCAGCATTTT
v_gene: TRBV4-1; d_gene: NA; j_gene: TRBJ1-1; abundance: NA; CDR3aa: CASSQETGAAEEAFF; CDR3nt: TGCGCCAGCAGCCAAGAAACCGGGGCGGCAGAGGAAGCTTTCTTT
v_gene: TRBV5-5; d_gene: TRBD1; j_gene: TRBJ1-1; abundance: NA; CDR3aa: CASSLRQGPISNTEAFF; CDR3nt: TGTGCCAGCAGCTTACGACAGGGCCCTATTTCGAACACTGAAGCTTTCTTT
v_gene: TRBV6-5; d_gene: NA; j_gene: TRBJ1-1; abundance: NA; CDR3aa: CASSYGGGTEAFF; CDR3nt: TGTGCCAGCAGTTACGGAGGGGGCACTGAAGCTTTCTTT
v_gene: TRBV5-1; d_gene: TRBD2; j_gene: TRBJ2-7; abundance: NA; CDR3aa: CASSLGTSGASYEQYF; CDR3nt: TGCGCCAGCAGCTTGGGGACTAGCGGGGCCTCCTACGAGCAGTACTTC
v_gene: TRBV25-1; d_gene: NA; j_gene: TRBJ1-4; abundance: NA; CDR3aa: CASSNLNEKLFF; CDR3nt: TGTGCCAGCAGCAATCTAAATGAAAAACTGTTTTTT
v_gene: TRBV28; d_gene: NA; j_gene: TRBJ2-7; abundance: once; CDR3aa: CASSSPVRAGQYYEQYF; CDR3nt: TGTGCCAGCAGCTCACCGGTCCGGGCAGGGCAATACTACGAGCAGTACTTC
v_gene: TRBV14; d_gene: NA; j_gene: TRBJ1-1; abundance: NA; CDR3aa: CASSQRSGVTEAFF; CDR3nt: TGTGCCAGCAGCCAAAGGTCGGGGGTGACTGAAGCTTTCTTT
v_gene: TRBV18; d_gene: NA; j_gene: TRBJ1-2; abundance: NA; CDR3aa: CASSAGRRRGGYTF; CDR3nt: TGTGCCAGCTCAGCCGGGCGTAGGAGGGGTGGCTACACCTTC
v_gene: TRBV5-8; d_gene: TRBD2; j_gene: TRBJ2-2; abundance: NA; CDR3aa: CASSLVKGTSGLWAGELFF; CDR3nt: TGTGCCAGCAGCTTGGTCAAGGGGACTAGCGGCCTATGGGCCGGGGAGCTGTTTTTT
v_gene: TRBV4-1; d_gene: TRBD2; j_gene: TRBJ2-1; abundance: NA; CDR3aa: CASSQLAGVYNEQFF; CDR3nt: TGCGCCAGCAGCCAACTAGCGGGAGTCTACAATGAGCAGTTCTTC
v_gene: TRBV9; d_gene: NA; j_gene: TRBJ1-5; abundance: few; CDR3aa: CASSALPSQNQPQHF; CDR3nt: TGTGCCAGCAGCGCCCTCCCCTCACAAAATCAGCCCCAGCATTTT
v_gene: TRBV28; d_gene: TRBD1; j_gene: TRBJ1-4; abundance: NA; CDR3aa: CASSFGEAQGESNEKLFF; CDR3nt: TGTGCCAGCAGTTTTGGGGAAGCACAGGGGGAATCTAATGAAAAACTGTTTTTT
v_gene: TRBV30; d_gene: TRBD2; j_gene: TRBJ2-3; abundance: NA; CDR3aa: CAWSVLAGHTDTQYF; CDR3nt: TGTGCCTGGAGTGTGCTAGCGGGACACACAGATACGCAGTATTTT
v_gene: TRBV4-2; d_gene: TRBD1; j_gene: TRBJ1-1; abundance: few; CDR3aa: CASSGTEAFF; CDR3nt: TGTGCCAGCAGCGGGACAGAGGCTTTCTTT
v_gene: TRBV9; d_gene: NA; j_gene: TRBJ1-1; abundance: NA; CDR3aa: CASSLLGGTLNTEAFF; CDR3nt: TGTGCCAGCAGCCTGTTAGGTGGGACCTTGAACACTGAAGCTTTCTTT
v_gene: TRBV20-1; d_gene: NA; j_gene: TRBJ2-1; abundance: NA; CDR3aa: CSAREGGEQFF; CDR3nt: TGCAGTGCTAGGGAGGGGGGGGAGCAGTTCTTC
v_gene: TRBV18; d_gene: NA; j_gene: TRBJ1-5; abundance: once; CDR3aa: CASSPRSGRDQPQHF; CDR3nt: TGTGCCAGCTCACCTCGATCAGGTAGGGATCAGCCCCAGCATTTT
v_gene: TRBV13; d_gene: NA; j_gene: TRBJ1-1; abundance: once; CDR3aa: CASSFWGRNTEAFF; CDR3nt: TGTGCCAGCAGCTTTTGGGGGCGGAACACTGAAGCTTTCTTT
v_gene: TRBV6-6; d_gene: NA; j_gene: TRBJ1-3; abundance: NA; CDR3aa: CASSDGYTIYF; CDR3nt: TGTGCCAGCAGCGATGGGTACACCATATATTTT
v_gene: TRBV6-5; d_gene: NA; j_gene: TRBJ1-2; abundance: NA; CDR3aa: CASSSIGLYGYTF; CDR3nt: TGTGCCAGCAGTTCCATAGGACTTTATGGCTACACCTTC
v_gene: TRBV7-9; d_gene: NA; j_gene: TRBJ2-7; abundance: NA; CDR3aa: CASSFGGETYEQYF; CDR3nt: TGTGCCAGCAGCTTCGGAGGGGAGACGTACGAGCAGTACTTC
v_gene: TRBV27; d_gene: NA; j_gene: TRBJ2-2; abundance: few; CDR3aa: CASSFRQGFAGELFF; CDR3nt: TGTGCCAGCAGTTTCAGGCAGGGGTTCGCCGGGGAGCTGTTTTTT
v_gene: TRBV6-6; d_gene: TRBD1; j_gene: TRBJ1-2; abundance: NA; CDR3aa: CASSYSGQGYGYTF; CDR3nt: TGTGCCAGCAGTTACTCGGGACAGGGCTATGGCTACACCTTC
v_gene: TRBV6-6; d_gene: NA; j_gene: TRBJ1-1; abundance: NA; CDR3aa: CASSYSGEMNTEAFF; CDR3nt: TGTGCCAGCAGTTACAGTGGGGAGATGAACACTGAAGCTTTCTTT
v_gene: TRBV27; d_gene: NA; j_gene: TRBJ1-4; abundance: NA; CDR3aa: CASSFFRGGGEKLFF; CDR3nt: TGTGCCAGCAGTTTTTTTAGGGGCGGAGGGGAAAAACTGTTTTTT
v_gene: TRBV7-9; d_gene: NA; j_gene: TRBJ1-2; abundance: once; CDR3aa: CASSLNQQGSYGYTF; CDR3nt: TGTGCCAGCAGCTTAAATCAACAGGGCTCCTATGGCTACACCTTC
v_gene: TRBV30; d_gene: NA; j_gene: TRBJ1-1; abundance: NA; CDR3aa: CAWTVGTEAFF; CDR3nt: TGTGCCTGGACCGTGGGCACTGAAGCTTTCTTT
v_gene: TRBV7-9; d_gene: NA; j_gene: TRBJ2-7; abundance: NA; CDR3aa: CASSSPTSSYEQYF; CDR3nt: TGTGCCAGCAGCTCACCCACTTCCTCCTACGAGCAGTACTTC